This T cell receptor beta chain came from a study of blood T cell repertoires in COVID-19 (dated by TCRdb to the early 2020s). Regarding the complete study: The collaborator samples originated in the United States, Italy and Spain and spanned the acute and convalescent phases of COVID-19. Samples came from the ongoing ImmuneRACE study (first 160 participants) plus 1,254 subjects from 6 global collaborators. The prospective study material was composed of cDNA or gDNA derived from T cells, B-cell-depleted T cells, or PBMCs. Deeply sampled blood TCRbeta repertoires from subjects exposed to, actively infected with, or recovered from COVID-19 were included in the dataset. The repertoires were released in a freely available public database intended as a resource for research on the immune response to SARS-CoV-2. Nearly every sample came with metadata listing a de-identified subject ID, COVID-19 status, age in years and sex. Where available, HLA class I and class II types were obtained from metadata supplied by the sample provider rather than from assay-based typing.

The immunoSEQ Assay, a bias-controlled multiplex PCR, was used to amplify TCRbeta CDR3 regions from genomic DNA. Per the source publication's procedure: Nucleated cell counts per sample were estimated from amplification of reference gene primers within the assay. To quantify the absolute abundance of each unique TCRbeta CDR3 rearrangement, sequence reads were collapsed and filtered. For each sample, productive Simpson clonality was calculated by taking the square root of Simpson's diversity index across productive rearrangements. The immuneACCESS repertoire file appears here via TCRdb, limited to in-frame rearrangements. These files lack a portion of the clones; in checked studies, under half of the deficit traces to unresolved V genes, and the cause of the others is not known. For V, J and clone size, that table is used; D and trimming come from the DNA. For this sample the table gives over 150,000 clones, of which over 80% were detected only once. The ten largest account for less than 3.5% of the sample.

Whole blood was collected in K2EDTA tubes by collaborating institutions according to the institutions' own protocols. For TCRbeta analysis, collaborators shipped samples in one of three forms: frozen whole blood, isolated PBMCs, or DNA extracted from either of those sample types. Relative to germline, V is 1 base shorter and J is 3 bases shorter, with 13 bases between their ends. Including cysteine and phenylalanine, the CDR3 has 15 amino acids. The retained sequence is limited to the CDR3, 45 bases, with the frame set at the first base. Taken from the germline V gene (reference sequence), the CDR1 and CDR2 loops are SGHNT and YYREEE. A remark on this clone: Its recognized antigen is unknown. Base qualities are not provided; no much larger clone lies one nucleotide away.

The full study reports these points: How much clinical and demographic metadata was included differed by source and by participant, and the metadata was provided uncurated.

Sequences were obtained from peripheral blood. The rearranged chain carries TRBV5-4 and TRBJ1-2; the best D guess is TRBD1, with 6 bases matching. The clonotype originates from a woman in her sixties or seventies with acute or convalescent COVID-19. The DNA is as follows: TGTGCCAGCAGCTTGAAAGAGAGGGGGTACTATGGCTACACCTTC. Translation gives CASSLKERGYYGYTF.